This T cell receptor (beta chain) is from a study of T cell responses to AZD1222 COVID-19 vaccine. Study-level findings and limits: White British people made up most donors, females outnumbered males, and clonal diversity was possibly underestimated.

Worth noting for this clone: What it recognizes is unknown.

Sequencing used immunoSEQ multiplex PCR; TCRdb keeps in-frame clones, though not all of them. The sample lists 120,000 to 150,000 clones, roughly nine tenths occurring once. This receptor was obtained from an adult in good health. The sample consisted of peripheral blood, taken on day 0 of AZD1222 vaccination.

In DNA, the CDR3 is TGTGCCAGCAGCTTAGAATCTAGCGGGTTATTGGAGACCCAGTACTTC. Translation gives CASSLESSGLLETQYF. The J gene is TRBJ2-5, the V gene TRBV7-3; 8 nucleotides match TRBD2. This CDR3 comprises 16 residues. In germline, CDR1 is SGHTA, CDR2 FQGTGA. V lost 2 bases, J lost 5 bases, and 10 bases stayed unmatched.